Below, 26 T cell receptor beta chains from the same sample are listed, as sequenced in a study of T cell responses to AZD1222 COVID-19 vaccine (dated by TCRdb to about 2021). Reading the label with the study, this specimen's time point is: baseline before first vaccination. Libraries were made using the immunoSEQ multiplex PCR assay. The clones in this table, taken by TCRdb from immuneACCESS, are in-frame only. Not every clone is retained; where verified, under half of the shortfall comes from an unresolved V gene, and the cause of the rest is unknown. The sample data list 150,000 or so clones, and roughly 90% of these were observed just once. The ten largest make up 3% to 3.5% of the sample. The material was peripheral blood, obtained on day 0 of AZD1222 vaccination. The receptors here all came from an adult in good health.

As concerns this clone: This specimen includes other DNA sequences encoding the same CDR3. The CDR3: CASSERGSGNTIYF. The CDR3, as DNA: TGTGCCAGCAGTGAACGTGGCTCTGGAAACACCATATATTTT. The chain uses TRBV2 and TRBJ1-3, with D unclear. The germline gives CDR1 SNHLY, CDR2 FYNNEI. CDR3 length equals 14 residues. V was shortened by 2 bases and J by 0 bases, with 5 bases between the two germline ends.

This rearrangement joins TRBV7-2 to TRBJ1-5; D is uncertain. Trimming took 5 bases from V and 3 from J, leaving 14 bases between them. Germline CDR1 and CDR2: SGHTA and FQGNSA. This CDR3 has 15 residues. CDR3 protein: CASSALGVSNQPQHF. In DNA form, the CDR3 reads TGTGCCAGCAGCGCTCTCGGGGTATCCAATCAGCCCCAGCATTTT.

This clone came up a few times. This chain connects TRBV29-1 to TRBJ1-5; 7 bases agree with TRBD1. Germline CDR1 is SQVTM and CDR2 is ANQGSEA. The V gene end was trimmed by 7 bases and the J gene end by 1 base; junction bases not matched to a gene: 4. The CDR3 loop spans 13 amino acids. CDR3 sequence: CSASGQSNQPQHF. In nucleotides, the CDR3 is TGCAGCGCCTCGGGACAGAGCAATCAGCCCCAGCATTTT.

Comments on this clone: One end of the junction varies from germline; a read error may be responsible. The V and J genes are TRBV7-7 and TRBJ2-4, with D maybe TRBD2 (7 bases). The CDR3 is made up of 17 amino acids. Germline CDR1 reads SSHAT; CDR2 reads FNYEAQ (reference sequence). The DNA for the CDR3 is TGTGCTAGCAGCTTAGCGAATGGGGGGGCGGCCAAAAACATTCAGTACTTC. Residues: CASSLANGGAAKNIQYF.

The chain combines TRBV27 with TRBJ1-5; D perhaps matches TRBD1 (6 bases). Per the germline V gene, CDR1 is MNHEY and CDR2 is SMNVEV (reference sequence). The ends were cut back, 2 bases at V and 2 bases at J, with 13 bases in the middle. The CDR3 loop spans 16 amino acids. CDR3 sequence reads: CASSLTGTGGNQPQHF. The CDR3 bases are TGTGCCAGCAGTTTAACAGGGACGGGTGGCAATCAGCCCCAGCATTTT.

A single count supports this clone. This chain joins TRBV5-5 and TRBJ1-2, with 7 bases that match TRBD1. With 4 bases clipped from V and 8 bases from J, the junction kept 14 bases outside the gene matches. CDR1 is SGHKS, CDR2 YYEKEE, per germline (reference sequence). The CDR3 extends over 15 amino acids. CDR3 protein: CASSAGTAVTGGYTF. In DNA form, the CDR3 reads TGTGCCAGCAGCGCCGGGACAGCAGTTACTGGGGGCTACACCTTC.

V and J are TRBV5-1 and TRBJ1-1, with a tentative D call TRBD1 (6 bases). The V gene's germline CDR1 is SGHRS and CDR2 YFSETQ. The CDR3 loop spans 16 amino acids. Trimming removed 0 bases at V and 1 base at J, with 13 bases between. The DNA for the CDR3 is TGCGCCAGCAGCTTGGCCGGGGGGCAGGGGAACACTGAAGCTTTCTTT. Protein product: CASSLAGGQGNTEAFF.

This clone came up a few times. The gene calls are TRBV18 and TRBJ1-5; D remains ambiguous. V was trimmed by 6 bases and J by 0 bases, leaving 6 bases between them. The CDR3 contains 13 residues. The germline gives CDR1 KGHSH, CDR2 LQKENI. CDR3 in amino acids: CASSPNSNQPQHF. In DNA, the CDR3 is TGTGCCAGCTCCCCGAATAGCAATCAGCCCCAGCATTTT.

The V and J genes are TRBV12-3 or TRBV12-4 and TRBJ1-1; D not resolved. This CDR3 is 13 amino acids long. Trimming pared 6 bases from V and 4 bases from J, leaving 12 bases between. In DNA form, the CDR3 reads TGTGCCAGCAGCCCGCAGGAGACCACTGAAGCTTTCTTT. It yields the protein CASSPQETTEAFF.

V usage is TRBV6-1 and J usage is TRBJ2-2; 9 bases align to TRBD2. Per germline, CDR1 MNHNS and CDR2 SASEGT. Trimming cost V 4 bases and J 0 bases; bases outside gene matches: 12. This CDR3 comprises 19 residues. CDR3 amino acids: CASSGRASGVLANTGELFF. CDR3 nucleotides: TGTGCCAGCAGTGGTAGGGCTAGCGGGGTTCTCGCGAACACCGGGGAGCTGTTTTTT.

The V call is TRBV18, the J call TRBJ1-5; weak D call: TRBD1 (6 bases). Germline CDR1 KGHSH, CDR2 LQKENI. V was clipped by 5 bases and J by 0 bases, with 11 bases between them. CDR3 length: 15 residues. The CDR3 region is CASSSVQGSNQPQHF. CDR3 DNA sequence: TGTGCCAGCTCATCGGTACAGGGTAGCAATCAGCCCCAGCATTTT.

The CDR3 region has the DNA TGCAGTGCTAGTAGAGGGGACGTAGAGACCCAGTACTTC. Translation: CSASRGDVETQYF. The chain couples TRBV20-1 to TRBJ2-5, with D perhaps TRBD1 or TRBD2 (5 bases each). Germline V gene data show CDR1 as DFQATT and CDR2 as SNEGSKA (reference sequence). The V and J ends lost 3 bases and 4 bases respectively, with 12 bases between them. CDR3 length: 13 amino acids.

This chain joins TRBV6-5 and TRBJ1-3; 7 bases line up with TRBD1. This CDR3 contains 14 residues. V lost 6 bases and J lost 0; bases outside the gene matches: 2. Germline V lookup: CDR1 MNHEY, CDR2 SVGAGI. CDR3 in amino acids: CASSRDSSGNTIYF. The CDR3, as DNA: TGTGCCAGCAGCCGGGACAGCTCTGGAAACACCATATATTTT.

This clone was seen a single time. V gene TRBV5-1 combines with J gene TRBJ1-1; no clear D. Germline lookup yields CDR1 SGHRS and CDR2 YFSETQ. V lost 0 bases and J lost 0, with 6 bases in between. The CDR3 consists of 14 residues. CDR3: CASSLGGMNTEAFF. The DNA of the CDR3 is TGCGCCAGCAGCTTGGGCGGTATGAACACTGAAGCTTTCTTT.

This chain links TRBV5-4 with TRBJ2-5, with TRBD1 matching 8 bases. The V gene's germline CDR1 is SGHNT and CDR2 YYREEE (reference sequence). V dropped 5 bases and J dropped 2; count of bases not matched to a gene: 8. The CDR3 loop spans 15 amino acids. CDR3 bases: TGTGCCAGCAGATACGGGACAGGCCTACAAGAGACCCAGTACTTC. It encodes CASRYGTGLQETQYF.

This chain connects TRBV10-2 to TRBJ1-3, with a possible D match to TRBD1 (5 bases). This CDR3 comprises 13 residues. The V end lost 10 bases, the J end lost 4 bases, and 14 bases lay between the germline ends. Germline V gene sequence: CDR1 WSHSY, CDR2 SAAADI. CDR3 sequence (DNA): TGCGCCACTGGCGGGCCAGGGGGAAACACCATATATTTT. Translating it yields CATGGPGGNTIYF.

The sample holds one count of this clone. This sequence joins TRBV24-1 and TRBJ2-3, with D unresolved. V was clipped by 4 bases and J by 6 bases, with 13 bases between them. This CDR3 spans 14 amino acids. Germline V gives CDR1 KGHDR, CDR2 SFDVKD. The CDR3 protein is CATSEPQFTDTQYF. The CDR3 nucleotides are TGTGCCACCAGTGAACCGCAATTTACGGATACGCAGTATTTT.

The chain joins TRBV4-1 to TRBJ2-1, with 12 bases lining up with TRBD2. CDR1 is MGHRA, CDR2 YSYEKL, per germline. V shed 5 bases, J shed 3 bases, and the junction held 8 bases outside the gene matches. This CDR3 has 17 amino acids. This chain's CDR3 is CASSARTSGEIYNEQFF. CDR3 bases: TGCGCCAGCAGCGCCAGGACTAGCGGGGAGATCTACAATGAGCAGTTCTTC.

J is TRBJ2-1 and V is TRBV28; unclear D gene. CDR3 length: 14 amino acids. Per the germline V gene, CDR1 is MDHEN and CDR2 is SYDVKM. Trimming left V 3 bases short and J 7 bases short, with 13 bases between. The CDR3 DNA reads as TGTGCCAGCAGTTTTAGGTCGTCGACGAATGAGCAGTTCTTC. It encodes CASSFRSSTNEQFF.

The chain carries TRBV29-1 and TRBJ2-1; D might be TRBD2 (5 bases). Trimming stripped 2 bases from V and 5 bases from J, with 16 bases between. There are 15 residues in the CDR3. Germline V gives CDR1 SQVTM, CDR2 ANQGSEA. The DNA for the CDR3 is TGCAGCGTTGAATTTCTGGCTAGCCTTCACAATGAGCAGTTCTTC. Translated, it gives CSVEFLASLHNEQFF.

The gene calls are TRBV9 and TRBJ2-1; D perhaps matches TRBD2 (6 bases). Trimming removed 3 bases at V and 4 bases at J, with 14 bases between. This CDR3 comprises 15 residues. Germline V lookup: CDR1 SGDLS, CDR2 YYNGEE. The CDR3 DNA is TGTGCCAGCAGCGCCACGGGGGAGAGATACAATGAGCAGTTCTTC. Translating gives CASSATGERYNEQFF.

The chain is built from TRBV3-1 (or the pseudogene TRBV3-2) and TRBJ2-7, with D tentatively TRBD1 or TRBD2 (6 bases each). The CDR3 length is 15 residues. V lost 6 bases to trimming and J lost 4 bases, with 19 bases between them. Per the germline V gene, CDR1 is LGHDT and CDR2 is YNNKEL (reference sequence). For the CDR3, the DNA is TGTGCCAGCAGTGCCAGGGGTGCAGGGAGGTACGAGCAGTACTTC. Protein: CASSARGAGRYEQYF.

In the case of this clone: Its ends do not fully match the called genes, so a read error is possible. The chain combines TRBV2 with TRBJ1-1; 9 bases map to TRBD1. Looked up from germline, CDR1 is SNHLY and CDR2 is FYNNEI. CDR3 size: 11 residues. For the CDR3, the DNA is TGTGCCAGCAGTGTCCCGGGACAGGGTGAATTT. Its translation is CASSVPGQGEF.

The V gene is TRBV4-2, the J gene TRBJ1-1; a possible D gene is TRBD1 (6 bases). There are 16 residues in the CDR3. From germline, CDR1 is LGHNA and CDR2 YNFKEQ. With 1 base removed from V and 1 base from J, the gap between germline ends came to 13 bases. This CDR3 reads CASSQATGTSNTEAFF. The CDR3 DNA sequence: TGTGCCAGCAGCCAAGCAACAGGGACTTCGAACACTGAAGCTTTCTTT.

The V and J genes are TRBV10-3 and TRBJ1-5, with a tentative D call TRBD1 (5 bases). Trimming left V 7 bases short and J 4 bases short, with 11 bases between. The CDR3 covers 13 residues. Per the germline V gene, CDR1 is ENHRY and CDR2 is SYGVKD. CDR3 amino acids: CAITDGTNQPQHF. The CDR3, as DNA: TGTGCCATCACCGACGGGACTAATCAGCCCCAGCATTTT.

This rearrangement joins TRBV3-1 (or the pseudogene TRBV3-2) to TRBJ1-4, with D uncertain. CDR1 LGHDT and CDR2 YNNKEL come from the germline V gene (reference sequence). Trimming pared 2 bases from V and 7 bases from J, leaving 11 bases between. The CDR3 extends over 14 amino acids. The CDR3 region is CASSQRGFGEKLFF. The CDR3 DNA is TGTGCCAGCAGCCAAAGAGGGTTTGGTGAAAAACTGTTTTTT.